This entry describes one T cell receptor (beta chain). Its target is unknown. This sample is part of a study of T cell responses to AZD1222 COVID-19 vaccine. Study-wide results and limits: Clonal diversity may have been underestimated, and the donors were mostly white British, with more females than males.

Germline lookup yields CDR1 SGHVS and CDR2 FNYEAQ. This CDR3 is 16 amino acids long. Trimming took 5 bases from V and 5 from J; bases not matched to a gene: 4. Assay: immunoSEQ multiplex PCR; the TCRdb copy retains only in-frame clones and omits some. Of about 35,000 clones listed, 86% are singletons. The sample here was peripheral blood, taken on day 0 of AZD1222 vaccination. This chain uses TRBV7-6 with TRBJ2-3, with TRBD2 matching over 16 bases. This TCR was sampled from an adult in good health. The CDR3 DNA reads TGTGCCAGCAGCCCGGGACTAGCGGGAGGGATAGATACGCAGTATTTT. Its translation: CASSPGLAGGIDTQYF.